One and the same sample provided the 8 T cell receptor beta chains below, sequenced in a study of a mutant IDH1 vaccine in newly diagnosed glioma. Some clones are missing from TCRdb's copy, which holds only in-frame ones; the method was immunoSEQ multiplex PCR. The sample lists roughly 39,000 clones, approximately 80% occurring once. These receptors' antigens are unknown. Stated time point: week 5, during vaccination. Each vaccine dose was 300 ug of mutant IDH1 20-mer peptide, with topical imiquimod. The specimen comprised PBMCs, sampled from a glioma patient whose treatment included an IDH1 peptide vaccine. Every receptor here comes from a man aged 35 to 55 with glioma.

This clone was recorded a few times. The CDR3 DNA is TGTGCCAGCAGTGTTCGGGGTGAGGTGTGGAATTCACCCCTCCACTTT. The encoded protein is CASSVRGEVWNSPLHF. The V gene is TRBV2, the J gene TRBJ1-6; D ambiguous. The length of the CDR3 is 16 residues. The V end lost 4 bases, the J end lost 7 bases, and 17 bases lay between the germline ends. Per germline, CDR1 SNHLY and CDR2 FYNNEI.

The chain is built from TRBV6-5 and TRBJ2-7; D is uncertain. The CDR3 sequence is 15 residues long. CDR1 is MNHEY and CDR2 is SVGAGI in the germline V gene. V was cut by 0 bases and J by 2 bases, with 11 bases left in between. Here the CDR3 DNA reads TGTGCCAGCAGTTACTCGACAAGAGATACCTACGAGCAGTACTTC. Translating it yields CASSYSTRDTYEQYF.

This clone was observed a single time. The chain recombines TRBV5-5 with TRBJ2-7; 10 nucleotides agree with TRBD1. This CDR3 comprises 15 residues. Germline assignment: CDR1 SGHKS and CDR2 YYEKEE (reference sequence). V was clipped by 2 bases and J by 2 bases; unmatched bases: 4. The CDR3, as DNA: TGTGCCAGCAGCTTTAGAGGACAGGGGGCCTACGAGCAGTACTTC. Amino acid sequence: CASSFRGQGAYEQYF.

This sequence joins TRBV30 and TRBJ2-5; D not resolved. The CDR3 has 13 amino acids. Deletions cut 2 bases from V and 2 bases from J, with 9 bases between. CDR1 is GTSNPN and CDR2 is SVGIG in the germline V gene (reference sequence). The CDR3 loop is CAWSRRIQETQYF. CDR3 sequence (DNA): TGTGCCTGGAGTCGAAGGATACAAGAGACCCAGTACTTC.

The V and J genes are TRBV2 and TRBJ2-7; the D is unclear. The CDR3 length is 12 residues. Looked up from germline, CDR1 is SNHLY and CDR2 is FYNNEI. V shed 2 bases and J shed 5 bases, with 7 bases lying between them. The CDR3 DNA reads TGTGCCAGCAGTGAACTGTCGAACGAGCAGTACTTC. Translated, it gives CASSELSNEQYF.

The chain links TRBV6-5 to TRBJ2-2, with a possible D match to TRBD1 (6 bases). Trimming stripped 2 bases from V and 2 bases from J, with 12 bases between. Germline V gene data show CDR1 as MNHEY and CDR2 as SVGAGI. This CDR3 is 16 amino acids long. CDR3 in amino acids: CASSYDGQTNTGELFF. The DNA of the CDR3 is TGTGCCAGCAGTTACGACGGACAGACAAACACCGGGGAGCTGTTTTTT.

J is TRBJ2-5 and V is TRBV9, with TRBD1 matching over 7 bases. The CDR3 contains 14 residues. The germline gives CDR1 SGDLS, CDR2 YYNGEE. V was clipped by 3 bases and J by 1 base; unmatched bases: 3. For the CDR3, the DNA is TGTGCCAGCAGCGCCCGGGACAGCCAAGAGACCCAGTACTTC. It specifies CASSARDSQETQYF.

The CDR3 nucleotides read TGTGCCAGCAGTTACCCCCGGACAGGGTCGGACAATGAGCAGTTCTTC. It yields the protein CASSYPRTGSDNEQFF. The chain links TRBV6-5 to TRBJ2-1, with 8 bases matching TRBD1. V lost 2 bases and J lost 5; bases outside the gene matches: 8. The CDR3 is 16 residues long. CDR1 MNHEY and CDR2 SVGAGI come from the germline V gene.